The TCR beta chain under discussion was sequenced for a study of CD8+ T cells in alopecia areata. Across the whole study: In an open-label trial, patients got 5 to 10 mg tofacitinib twice daily.

As for this clone: Its antigen is as yet unknown.

Study results and caveats: While patients received tofacitinib, many expanded lesional clones remained present in scalp and blood. Lesional tissue from the scalp (especially in alopecia totalis/universalis) showed higher clonality than normal scalp.

Treatment meaning: oral pan-JAK inhibitor, 5-10 mg twice daily. CD4+ and CD8+ T cells were sorted from PBMCs. Germline CDR1 is GTSNPN and CDR2 is SVGIG (reference sequence). The trim removed 3 bases at V and 3 bases at J, leaving 8 bases unmatched. The CDR3 extends over 15 amino acids. Extracted RNA was reverse transcribed into cDNA, the sequencing template. The protocol was immunoSEQ multiplex PCR, while the TCRdb copy is restricted to in-frame clones and leaves out a portion. The sample has 200,000 to 250,000 clones, around two fifths seen once. The material sequenced was CD4+ T cells sorted from blood, taken between weeks 30 and 35, from a patient treated with tofacitinib. The TCR comes from a human donor with alopecia areata. The chain has TRBV30 and TRBJ1-1, with 9 bases that match TRBD1. The CDR3 nucleotides are TGTGCCTGGAGCACACAGGACAGGGGTCACACTGAAGCTTTCTTT. As protein: CAWSTQDRGHTEAFF.